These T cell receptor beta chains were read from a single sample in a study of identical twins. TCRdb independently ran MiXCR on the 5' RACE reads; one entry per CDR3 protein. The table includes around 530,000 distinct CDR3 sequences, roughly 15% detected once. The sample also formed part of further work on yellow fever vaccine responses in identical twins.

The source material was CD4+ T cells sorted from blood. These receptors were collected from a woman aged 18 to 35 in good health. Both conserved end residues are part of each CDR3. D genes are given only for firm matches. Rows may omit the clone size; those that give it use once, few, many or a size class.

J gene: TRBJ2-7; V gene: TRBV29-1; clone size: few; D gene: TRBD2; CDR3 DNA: TGCAGCGTGCGGACTAGCGGGGGTAACTACGAGCAGTACTTC; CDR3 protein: CSVRTSGGNYEQYF
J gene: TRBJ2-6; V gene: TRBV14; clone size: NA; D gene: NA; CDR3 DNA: TGTGCCAGCAGGGTACCGGGACACCTGATCTCCGGCTCCTCTGGGGCCAACGTCCTGACTTTC; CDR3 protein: CASRVPGHLISGSSGANVLTF
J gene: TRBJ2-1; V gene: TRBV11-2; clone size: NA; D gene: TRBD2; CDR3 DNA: TGTGCCAGCAGCTCCTCTCGGGGGGGCCTCTTGAGCTCCTACAATGAGCAGTTCTTC; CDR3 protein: CASSSSRGGLLSSYNEQFF
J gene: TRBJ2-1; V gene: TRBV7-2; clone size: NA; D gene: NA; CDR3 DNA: TGTGCCAGCAGCTTAGCCGGCAGGGCCTCATCTGGTAAGCAGTTCTTC; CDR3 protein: CASSLAGRASSGKQFF
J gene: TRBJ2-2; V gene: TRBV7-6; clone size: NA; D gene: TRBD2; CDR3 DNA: TGTGCCAGCAGCTTAGTTTGGGCGGGGGCGAACACCGGGGAGCTGTTTTTT; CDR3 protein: CASSLVWAGANTGELFF
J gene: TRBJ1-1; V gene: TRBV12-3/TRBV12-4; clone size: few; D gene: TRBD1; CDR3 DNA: TGTGCCAGCAGTTCGGGGACAGGGGCTGAAGCTTTCTTT; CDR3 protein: CASSSGTGAEAFF
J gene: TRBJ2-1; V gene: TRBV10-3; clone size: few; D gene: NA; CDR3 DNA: TGTGCCATCAGGGGTTCTCATTTAGGCAATGAGCAGTTCTTC; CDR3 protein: CAIRGSHLGNEQFF
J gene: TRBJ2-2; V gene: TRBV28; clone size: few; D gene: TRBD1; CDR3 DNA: TGTGCCAGCAGTTCAAGTGGGACAGGGAAGAACACCGGGGAGCTGTTTTTT; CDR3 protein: CASSSSGTGKNTGELFF
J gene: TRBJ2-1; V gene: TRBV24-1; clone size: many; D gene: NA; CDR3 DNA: TGTGCCACCAGTGATTCATTGGGGAATGAGCAGTTCTTC; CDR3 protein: CATSDSLGNEQFF
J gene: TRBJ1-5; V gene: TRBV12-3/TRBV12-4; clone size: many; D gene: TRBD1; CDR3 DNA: TGTGCCAGCAGTCCCGGGACAGCTAATCAGCCCCAGCATTTT; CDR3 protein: CASSPGTANQPQHF
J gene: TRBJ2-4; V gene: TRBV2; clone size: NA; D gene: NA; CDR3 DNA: TGTGCCAGCAGGACAGACCAAGTAAACATTCAGTACTTC; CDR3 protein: CASRTDQVNIQYF
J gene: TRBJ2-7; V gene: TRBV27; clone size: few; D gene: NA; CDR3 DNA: TGTGCCAGCAGTCCCTACCTGGGGGGGCAGTCCTACGAGCAGTACTTC; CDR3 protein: CASSPYLGGQSYEQYF
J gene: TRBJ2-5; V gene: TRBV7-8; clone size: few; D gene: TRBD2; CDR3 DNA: TGTGCCAGCAGCGCTTTAGCGGGAGTGGTTAGGGAGACCCAGTACTTC; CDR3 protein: CASSALAGVVRETQYF
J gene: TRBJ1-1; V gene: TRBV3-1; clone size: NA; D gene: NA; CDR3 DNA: TGTGCCAGCAACGGGATGAACACTGAAGCTTTCTTT; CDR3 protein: CASNGMNTEAFF
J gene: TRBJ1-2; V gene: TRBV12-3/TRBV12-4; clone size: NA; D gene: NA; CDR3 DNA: TGTGCCAGCAACGCCGGCGGGTATGGCTACACCTTC; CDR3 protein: CASNAGGYGYTF
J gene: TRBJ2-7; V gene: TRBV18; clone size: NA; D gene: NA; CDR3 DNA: TGTGCCAGCTCACCACAAAGACAGGCAAACTACGAGCAGTACTTC; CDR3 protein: CASSPQRQANYEQYF
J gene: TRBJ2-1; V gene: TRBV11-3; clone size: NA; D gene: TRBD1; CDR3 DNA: TGTGCCAGCAGCTTGTATGGACAGGGGTACAATGAGCAGTTCTTC; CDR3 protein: CASSLYGQGYNEQFF
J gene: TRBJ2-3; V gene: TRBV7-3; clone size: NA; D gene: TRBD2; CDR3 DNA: TGTGCCAGCAGCTTACGTCCAGGGACTAGCGGATCTAGCACAGATACGCAGTATTTT; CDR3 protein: CASSLRPGTSGSSTDTQYF
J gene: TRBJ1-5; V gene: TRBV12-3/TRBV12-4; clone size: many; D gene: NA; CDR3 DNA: TGTGCCAGCAGTTTAGGCGGCGTGGGGGATCAGCCCCAGCATTTT; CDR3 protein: CASSLGGVGDQPQHF
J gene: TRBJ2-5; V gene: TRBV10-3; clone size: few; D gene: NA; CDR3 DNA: TGTGCCATCAGTGCACGGGGGTCCCAAGAGACCCAGTACTTC; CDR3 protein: CAISARGSQETQYF
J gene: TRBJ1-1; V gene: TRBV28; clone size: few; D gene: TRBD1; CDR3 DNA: TGTGCCAGCAGAAGGGACAGGGGGAACACTGAAGCTTTCTTT; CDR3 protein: CASRRDRGNTEAFF
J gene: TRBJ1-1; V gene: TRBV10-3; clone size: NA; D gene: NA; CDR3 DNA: TGTGCCATCAGTGAGGGGCTTCCCACTGAAGCTTTCTTT; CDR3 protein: CAISEGLPTEAFF
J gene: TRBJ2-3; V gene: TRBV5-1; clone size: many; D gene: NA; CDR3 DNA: TGCGCCAGCAGCTTTTACAATTTAGATACGCAGTATTTT; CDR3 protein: CASSFYNLDTQYF
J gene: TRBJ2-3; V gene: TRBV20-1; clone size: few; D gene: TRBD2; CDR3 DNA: TGCAGTGCTAGCCCCGCGACTAGCGGTACGCAGTATTTT; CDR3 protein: CSASPATSGTQYF
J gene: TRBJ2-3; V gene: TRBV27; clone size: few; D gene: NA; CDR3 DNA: TGTGCCAGCAGCCCCACTAGCACGAATACGCAGTATTTT; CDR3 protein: CASSPTSTNTQYF
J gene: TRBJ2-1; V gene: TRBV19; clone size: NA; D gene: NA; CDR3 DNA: TGTGCCAGTAGTATGCGAGGGTTAAGCTCCTACAATGAGCAGTTCTTC; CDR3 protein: CASSMRGLSSYNEQFF
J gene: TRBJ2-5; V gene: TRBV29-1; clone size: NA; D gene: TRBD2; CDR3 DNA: TGCAGCGTAAGCCCCGCGGGAGGGCCGGGGGAGACCCAGTACTTC; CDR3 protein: CSVSPAGGPGETQYF
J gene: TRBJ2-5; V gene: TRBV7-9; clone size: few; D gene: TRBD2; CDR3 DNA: TGTGCCAGCAGCCAAATAGCGGGGCCGGGGGAGACCCAGTACTTC; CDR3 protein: CASSQIAGPGETQYF
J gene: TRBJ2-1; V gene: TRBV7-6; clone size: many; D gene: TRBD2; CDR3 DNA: TGTGCCAGCAGCTTAGGGGGACTAGTGTTTCGCTATGAGCAGTTCTTC; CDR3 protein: CASSLGGLVFRYEQFF
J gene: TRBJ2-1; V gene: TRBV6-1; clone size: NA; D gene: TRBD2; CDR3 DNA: TGTGCCAGCAGTCGAATGGGACTAGCGGCTTCCTACAATGTGCAGTTCTTC; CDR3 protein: CASSRMGLAASYNVQFF
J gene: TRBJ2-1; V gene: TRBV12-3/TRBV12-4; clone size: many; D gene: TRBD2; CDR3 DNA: TGTGCCAGCAGTTCTGGACTAGCGGGAGGCAATGAGCAGTTCTTC; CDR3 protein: CASSSGLAGGNEQFF
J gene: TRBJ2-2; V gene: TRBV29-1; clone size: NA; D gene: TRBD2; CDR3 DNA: TGCAGCGCTAGGGTAGCGGGAAACACCGGGGAGCTGTTTTTT; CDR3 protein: CSARVAGNTGELFF
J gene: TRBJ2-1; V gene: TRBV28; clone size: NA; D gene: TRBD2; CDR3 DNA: TGTGCCACAACTAGCGCCCCTGAGCAGTTCTTC; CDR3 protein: CATTSAPEQFF
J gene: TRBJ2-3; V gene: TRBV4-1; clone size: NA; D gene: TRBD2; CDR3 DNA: TGCGCCAGCAGCCAAGATTCGCCTAGCGGGAGCACAGATACGCAGTATTTT; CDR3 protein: CASSQDSPSGSTDTQYF
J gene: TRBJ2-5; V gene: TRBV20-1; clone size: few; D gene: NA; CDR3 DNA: TGCAGTGCCGCCGCCCAGGGATGGTACCAAGAGACCCAGTACTTC; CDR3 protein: CSAAAQGWYQETQYF
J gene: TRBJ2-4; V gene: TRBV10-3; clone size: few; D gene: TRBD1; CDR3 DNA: TGTGCCACACAGACAGGGGGCTCAACGCTAGCCAAAAACATTCAGTACTTC; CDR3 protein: CATQTGGSTLAKNIQYF
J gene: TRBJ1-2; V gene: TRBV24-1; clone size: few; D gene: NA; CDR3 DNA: TGTGCCACCAGCCTCGGGACACTATCAGGCTACACCTTC; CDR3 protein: CATSLGTLSGYTF
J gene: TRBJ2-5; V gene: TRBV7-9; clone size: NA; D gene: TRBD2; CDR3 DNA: TGTGCCAGCAGCTTAGGCGGGAGGACTCAAGAGACCCAGTACTTC; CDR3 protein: CASSLGGRTQETQYF
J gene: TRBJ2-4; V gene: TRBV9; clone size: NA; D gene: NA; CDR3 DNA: TGTGCCAGCGGGGGGTTGGGTCTAGCCCAAAACATTCAGTACTTC; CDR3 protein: CASGGLGLAQNIQYF
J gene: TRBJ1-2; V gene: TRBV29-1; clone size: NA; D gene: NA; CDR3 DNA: TGCAGCGTTGATATCGGAGGCGGGCCTAACTATGGCTACACCTTC; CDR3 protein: CSVDIGGGPNYGYTF
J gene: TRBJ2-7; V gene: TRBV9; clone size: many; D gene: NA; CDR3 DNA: TGTGCCAGCAGCCGTCGGGAAGGCTACGAGCAGTACTTC; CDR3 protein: CASSRREGYEQYF
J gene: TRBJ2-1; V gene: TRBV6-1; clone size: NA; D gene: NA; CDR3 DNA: TGTGCCAGCAGCTCGGGACGGCAGAACAATGAGCAGTTCTTC; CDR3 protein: CASSSGRQNNEQFF
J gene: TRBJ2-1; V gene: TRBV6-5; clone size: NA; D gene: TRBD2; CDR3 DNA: TGTGCCAGCAGTTACGAAACGTTAGCGGGAACTGAGCAGTTCTTC; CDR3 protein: CASSYETLAGTEQFF
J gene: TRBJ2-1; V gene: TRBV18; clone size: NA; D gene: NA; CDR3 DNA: TGTGCCAGCTCACCAGGGGCTAGAGAGCAGTTCTTC; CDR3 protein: CASSPGAREQFF
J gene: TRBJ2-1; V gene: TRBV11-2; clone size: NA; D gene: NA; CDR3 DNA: TGTGCCAGCAGCTTGGTGCAGGTTCCCTACAATGAGCAGTTCTTC; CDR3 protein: CASSLVQVPYNEQFF
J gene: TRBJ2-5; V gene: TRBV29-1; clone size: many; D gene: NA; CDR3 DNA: TGCAGCGTTGAGGGCAGGCTCCAAGAGACCCAGTACTTC; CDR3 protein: CSVEGRLQETQYF
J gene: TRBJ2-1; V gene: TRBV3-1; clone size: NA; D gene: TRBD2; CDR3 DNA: TGTGCCAGCAGCCAAGACCTAGGGACTAGTGCCGACAATGAGCAGTTCTTC; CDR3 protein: CASSQDLGTSADNEQFF
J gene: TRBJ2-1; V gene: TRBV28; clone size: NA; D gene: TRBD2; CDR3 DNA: TGTGCCAGCAGTTCTCCTAGCGGGATCTACAATGAGCAGTTCTTC; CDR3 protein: CASSSPSGIYNEQFF
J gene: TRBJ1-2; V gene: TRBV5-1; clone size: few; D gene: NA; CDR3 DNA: TGCGCCAGCAGACGACAAGACTATGGCTACACCTTC; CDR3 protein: CASRRQDYGYTF